A single sample gave rise to the 17 T cell receptor beta chains below, sequenced in a study of Graves' ophthalmopathy and Graves' hyperthyroidism. Investigators amplified TCR beta CDR3 regions from RNA transcripts. HTBI-primed first-round RT-PCR preceded second-round multiplex PCR. TCRdb redid the calling of the multiplex PCR reads with MiXCR, one entry per CDR3 protein. The repertoire includes about 240,000 distinct CDR3 sequences, around 45% of them detected once, and less than 50% sits in the top ten. The sample was peripheral blood. The receptor set was obtained from an adult man with Graves' ophthalmopathy.

The rearrangement uses TRBV10-3 and TRBJ2-1; 7 nucleotides line up with TRBD1. V trimming: 3 bases; J trimming: 6 bases; junction bases outside the gene matches: 5. This CDR3 comprises 14 residues. The V gene's germline CDR1 is ENHRY and CDR2 SYGVKD. The CDR3 sequence: CAISDRGRGNEQFF. The CDR3 nucleotides are TGTGCCATCAGTGACAGGGGGAGAGGCAATGAGCAGTTCTTC.

In this sample, this clonotype turned up once. The V and J genes are TRBV20-1 and TRBJ1-4, with a tentative D call TRBD1 (5 bases). The CDR3 consists of 15 residues. V shed 6 bases and J shed 8 bases, with 22 bases lying between them. Looked up from germline, CDR1 is DFQATT and CDR2 is SNEGSKA (reference sequence). DNA for the CDR3: TGCAGTGCCCAAAACCCTCGGGACCAAAGGGAAAAACTGTTTTTT. Protein product: CSAQNPRDQREKLFF.

The chain carries TRBV19 and TRBJ2-6; TRBD1 aligns across 8 bases. Germline lookup yields CDR1 LNHDA and CDR2 SQIVND (reference sequence). CDR3 size: 15 residues. Trimming at V came to 10 bases and at J to 2 bases, leaving 7 bases not matched to a gene. The CDR3 loop is CATRQGATGANVLTF. DNA for the CDR3: TGTGCCACTAGGCAGGGGGCGACTGGGGCCAACGTCCTGACTTTC. The full variable domain, its missing parts supplied by reference TRBV19 and TRBJ2-6, is DGGITQSPKYLFRKEGQNVTLSCEQNLNHDAMYWYRQDPGQGLRLIYYSQIVNDFQKGDIAEGYSVSREKKESFPLTVTSAQKNPTAFYLCATRQGATGANVLTFGAGSRLTVL.

This chain uses TRBV7-3 with TRBJ2-5, with D perhaps given as TRBD1 or TRBD2 (5 bases each). Trimming removed 4 bases from V and 4 bases from J, with 7 bases in between. The CDR3 loop spans 12 amino acids. The germline V gene encodes CDR1 SGHTA and CDR2 FQGTGA. CDR3 DNA: TGTGCCAGCAGCTGGGACGGAGAGACCCAGTACTTC. Its translation: CASSWDGETQYF.

The gene calls are TRBV29-1 and TRBJ2-3; 13 nucleotides line up with TRBD2. The germline V gene encodes CDR1 SQVTM and CDR2 ANQGSEA. J lost 5 bases, V lost 6 bases, and 5 bases had no gene match. The CDR3 runs 14 residues. In DNA, the CDR3 is TGCAGCGTCCGACTAGCGGGGGGAAAAGATACGCAGTATTTT. As protein: CSVRLAGGKDTQYF.

This clonotype was picked up one time. The chain has TRBV5-1 and TRBJ2-5; TRBD2 might be the D (6 bases). The CDR3 is 13 residues long. From germline, CDR1 is SGHRS and CDR2 YFSETQ. V lost 5 bases, J lost 14 bases, and 22 bases lay in between. The CDR3 nucleotides read TGCGCCAGCAGGGCCGGGACTGAGGCCCCCGAATACTTC. It is translated as CASRAGTEAPEYF.

This chain connects TRBV5-4 to TRBJ1-3, with D possibly matching TRBD1 (6 bases). This CDR3 spans 15 amino acids. The germline V gene encodes CDR1 SGHNT and CDR2 YYREEE (reference sequence). Trimming removed 4 bases at V and 3 bases at J, with 14 bases between. CDR3: CASSLRGADGNTIYF. CDR3 sequence (DNA): TGTGCCAGCAGCCTCAGGGGAGCTGATGGAAACACCATATATTTT.

The rearrangement uses TRBV2 and TRBJ1-5; D perhaps matches TRBD1 (6 bases). The CDR3 spans 15 residues. V was clipped by 4 bases and J by 3 bases, with 13 bases between them. Germline V gene sequence: CDR1 SNHLY, CDR2 FYNNEI. The CDR3 bases are TGTGCCAGCAGTGGTCAGAGGGGGAACAATCAGCCCCAGCATTTT. Translated, it gives CASSGQRGNNQPQHF.

The chain employs TRBV10-3 and TRBJ2-7; unclear D gene. In germline, CDR1 is ENHRY, CDR2 SYGVKD. Trimming stripped 5 bases from V and 2 bases from J, with 1 base between. The CDR3 contains 10 residues. The CDR3 DNA reads as TGTGCCATCAGTCCCTACGAGCAGTACTTC. Residues: CAISPYEQYF.

Many counts were recorded for this clonotype. The chain joins TRBV7-2 to TRBJ1-2; possibly TRBD1 for D (5 bases). Looked up from germline, CDR1 is SGHTA and CDR2 is FQGNSA. The CDR3 spans 13 residues. V gave up 1 base and J gave up 7 bases, with 10 bases separating them. The CDR3 DNA sequence: TGTGCCAGCAGCTTAGTAGGGGCGCTTGGCTACACCTTC. Amino acid sequence: CASSLVGALGYTF.

Remarks on this clonotype: This could be a read error, since a much larger clone is one nucleotide away. The chain links TRBV2 to TRBJ1-2, with no clear D. Germline CDR1 SNHLY, CDR2 FYNNEI. This CDR3 region has 12 residues. The CDR3: CASSDTNYGYAF. The DNA of the CDR3 is TGTGCCAGCAGTGACACCAACTATGGCTACGCCTTC. Filled out from reference TRBV2 and TRBJ1-2, the complete variable domain reads EPEVTQTPSHQVTQMGQEVILRCVPISNHLYFYWYRQILGQKVEFLVSFYNNEISEKSEIFDDQFSVERPDGSNFTLKIRSTKLEDSAMYFCASSDTNYGYAFGSGTRLTVV.

This clonotype was counted at least ten times. Written as DNA, the CDR3 is TGCAGCGTTGACGGCCACTACGAGCAGTACTTC. Amino acid sequence: CSVDGHYEQYF. The chain has TRBV29-1 and TRBJ2-7; D uncertain. From germline, CDR1 is SQVTM and CDR2 ANQGSEA. This CDR3 is built from 11 residues. Trimming stripped 3 bases from V and 3 bases from J, with 6 bases between.

V and J are TRBV20-1 and TRBJ2-7, with 12 bases that match TRBD2. The V gene's germline CDR1 is DFQATT and CDR2 SNEGSKA (reference sequence). The CDR3 runs 13 residues. V shed 3 bases and J 9 bases; nucleotides not matched to a gene: 6. CDR3 amino acids: CSARPSGGAGQYF. CDR3 coding DNA: TGCAGTGCTAGGCCTAGCGGGGGGGCCGGGCAGTACTTC.

This clonotype was seen ten or more times. This chain joins TRBV19 and TRBJ1-1; possibly TRBD1 for D (5 bases). V was cut by 7 bases and J by 0 bases, with 15 bases left in between. The CDR3 is made up of 15 amino acids. Germline values: CDR1 LNHDA, CDR2 SQIVND (reference sequence). The CDR3 DNA is TGTGCCAGTAATCAGGGCAACAGTGTGAACACTGAAGCTTTCTTT. The encoded protein is CASNQGNSVNTEAFF.

In its sample, this clonotype was seen many times. V and J are TRBV6-5 and TRBJ1-2; TRBD1 is a possible D gene (5 bases). The CDR3 extends over 14 amino acids. CDR1 MNHEY and CDR2 SVGAGI come from the germline V gene. V was shortened by 5 bases and J by 0 bases, with 10 bases between the two germline ends. The DNA of the CDR3 is TGTGCCAGCAGTGGGGCGAAAGCTAACTATGGCTACACCTTC. This gives the protein CASSGAKANYGYTF.

This clonotype was seen more than once but under ten times. A junction boundary mismatches the germline segment, possibly from a read error. The J gene is TRBJ2-7, the V gene TRBV4-1; D might be TRBD1 (6 bases). In germline, CDR1 is MGHRA, CDR2 YSYEKL. The CDR3 consists of 17 residues. For the CDR3, the DNA is TGCGCCAGCAGCCAAGTAATTGTGCCGGGGACATCCTTCGAGCAGTACTTC. This encodes CASSQVIVPGTSFEQYF.

A note on this clonotype: A single base separates this from a much larger clone, so it may be a read error. The CDR3 end shows no conserved phenylalanine or tryptophan, and so a read error is likely. This chain connects TRBV25-1 to TRBJ1-1; a weak D match, TRBD1 (5 bases). The germline V and J ends were trimmed by 2 bases and 7 bases, with 14 bases remaining between them. Germline CDR1 is MGHDK and CDR2 is SYGVNS. The CDR3 length is 14 residues. The CDR3 region is CASSELDSPNEAFS. The CDR3 DNA sequence: TGTGCCAGCAGTGAACTCGACAGCCCTAATGAAGCTTTCTCT.